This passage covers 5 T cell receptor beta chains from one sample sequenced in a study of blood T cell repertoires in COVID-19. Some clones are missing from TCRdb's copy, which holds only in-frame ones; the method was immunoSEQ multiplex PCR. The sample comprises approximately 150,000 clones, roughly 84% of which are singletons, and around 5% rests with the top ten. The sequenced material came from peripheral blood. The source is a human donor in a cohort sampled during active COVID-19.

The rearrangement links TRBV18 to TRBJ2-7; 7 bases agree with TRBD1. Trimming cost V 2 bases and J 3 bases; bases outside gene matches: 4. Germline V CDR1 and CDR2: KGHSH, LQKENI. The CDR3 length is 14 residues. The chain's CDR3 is CASSPGTERYEQYF. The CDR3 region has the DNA TGTGCCAGCTCACCAGGGACAGAGCGCTACGAGCAGTACTTC.

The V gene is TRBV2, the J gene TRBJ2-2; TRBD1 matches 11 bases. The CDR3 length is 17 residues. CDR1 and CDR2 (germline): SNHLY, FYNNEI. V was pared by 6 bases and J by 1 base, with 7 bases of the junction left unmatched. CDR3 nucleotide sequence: TGTGCCAGCAGACGGACAGGGGGCCATTTGAACACCGGGGAGCTGTTTTTT. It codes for CASRRTGGHLNTGELFF. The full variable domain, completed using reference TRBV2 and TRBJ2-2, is EPEVTQTPSHQVTQMGQEVILRCVPISNHLYFYWYRQILGQKVEFLVSFYNNEISEKSEIFDDQFSVERPDGSNFTLKIRSTKLEDSAMYFCASRRTGGHLNTGELFFGEGSRLTVL.

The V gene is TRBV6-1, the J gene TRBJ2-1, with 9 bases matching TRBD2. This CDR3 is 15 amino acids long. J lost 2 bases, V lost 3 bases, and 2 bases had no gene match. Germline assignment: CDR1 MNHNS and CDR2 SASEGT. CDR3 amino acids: CASSDLAGPYNEQFF. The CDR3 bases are TGTGCCAGCAGTGACCTAGCGGGACCCTACAATGAGCAGTTCTTC.

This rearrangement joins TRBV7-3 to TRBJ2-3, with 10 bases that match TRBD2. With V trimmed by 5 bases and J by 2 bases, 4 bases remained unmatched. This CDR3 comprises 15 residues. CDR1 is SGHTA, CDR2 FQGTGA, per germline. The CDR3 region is CASSPLAGSTDTQYF. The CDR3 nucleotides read TGTGCCAGCAGCCCACTAGCGGGATCCACAGATACGCAGTATTTT.

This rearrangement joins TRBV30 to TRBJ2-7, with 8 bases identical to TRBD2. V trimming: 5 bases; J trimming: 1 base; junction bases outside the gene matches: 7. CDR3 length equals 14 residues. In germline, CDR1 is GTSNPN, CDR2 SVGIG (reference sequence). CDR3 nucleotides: TGTGCCTGGGGGGAGCGGGGGAAGTCCTACGAGCAGTACGTC. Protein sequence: CAWGERGKSYEQYV.